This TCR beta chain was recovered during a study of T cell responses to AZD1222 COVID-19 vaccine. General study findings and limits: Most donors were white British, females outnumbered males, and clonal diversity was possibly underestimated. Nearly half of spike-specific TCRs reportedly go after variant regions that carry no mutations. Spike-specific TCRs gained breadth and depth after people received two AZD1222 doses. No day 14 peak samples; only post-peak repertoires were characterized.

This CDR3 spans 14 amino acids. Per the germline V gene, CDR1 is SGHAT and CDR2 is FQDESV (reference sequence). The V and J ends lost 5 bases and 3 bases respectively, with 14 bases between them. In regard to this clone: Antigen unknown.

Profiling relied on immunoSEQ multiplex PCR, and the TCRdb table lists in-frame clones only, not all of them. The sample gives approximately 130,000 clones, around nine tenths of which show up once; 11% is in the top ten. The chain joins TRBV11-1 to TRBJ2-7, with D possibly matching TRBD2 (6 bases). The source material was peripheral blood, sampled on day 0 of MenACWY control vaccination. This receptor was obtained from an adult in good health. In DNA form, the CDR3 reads TGTGCCAGCAGCAGCGGGCTAGTAGTCTACGAGCAGTACTTC. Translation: CASSSGLVVYEQYF. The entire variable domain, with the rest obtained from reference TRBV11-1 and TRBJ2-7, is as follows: EAEVAQSPRYKITEKSQAVAFWCDPISGHATLYWYRQILGQGPELLVQFQDESVVDDSQLPKDRFSAERLKGVDSTLKIQPAELGDSAMYLCASSSGLVVYEQYFGPGTRLTVT.